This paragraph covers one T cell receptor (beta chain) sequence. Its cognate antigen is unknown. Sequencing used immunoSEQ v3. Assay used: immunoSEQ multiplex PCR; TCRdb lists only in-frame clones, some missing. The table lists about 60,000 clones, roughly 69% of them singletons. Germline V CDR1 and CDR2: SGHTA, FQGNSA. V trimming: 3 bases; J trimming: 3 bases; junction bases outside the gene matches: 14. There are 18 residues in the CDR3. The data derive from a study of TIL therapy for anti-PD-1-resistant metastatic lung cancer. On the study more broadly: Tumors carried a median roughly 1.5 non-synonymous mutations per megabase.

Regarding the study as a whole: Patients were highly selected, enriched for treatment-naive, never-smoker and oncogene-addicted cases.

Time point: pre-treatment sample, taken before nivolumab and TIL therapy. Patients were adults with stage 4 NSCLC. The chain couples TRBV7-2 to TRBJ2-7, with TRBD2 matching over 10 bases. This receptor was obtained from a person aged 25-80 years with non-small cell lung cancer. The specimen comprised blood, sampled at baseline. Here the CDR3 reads CASSFRPLTSGVNYEQYF. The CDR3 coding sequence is TGTGCCAGCAGCTTCCGCCCACTAACTAGCGGGGTTAACTACGAGCAGTACTTC.